Detailed here is one T cell receptor beta chain. Other DNA sequences within the sample encode an identical CDR3. This entry belongs to a study of radiation and T cells in renal cell carcinoma. The data were produced by immunoSEQ multiplex PCR, yet TCRdb's version contains in-frame clones alone and is incomplete. The sample records around 130,000 clones, approximately 90% being singletons. CDR1 and CDR2 (germline): MNHEY, SMNVEV (reference sequence). The CDR3 has 13 residues. Trimming took 6 bases from V and 2 from J, leaving 10 bases between them. Time point indicated: blood 2 weeks post-SBRT. Treatment in this sample: 15 Gy SBRT to primary tumor, nephrectomy 4 weeks later.

The sequencing used blood, collected from a patient whose treatment included radiotherapy and nephrectomy. The TCR originated in an older woman with renal cell carcinoma. The chain employs TRBV27 and TRBJ1-2, with D unresolved. This CDR3 reads CASSPRANYGYTF. In DNA, the CDR3 is TGTGCCAGCAGCCCTCGAGCAAACTATGGCTACACCTTC.